The clone carrying this T cell receptor beta chain was detected ten times or more. Time point meaning: newly diagnosed GD, antithyroid drugs for less than 3 months. Researchers made the TCR library from RNA that was extracted from PBMCs. The germline CDR1 and CDR2 sequences are SNHLY and FYNNEI. There are 12 residues in the CDR3. Trimming cost V 8 bases and J 4 bases, with 11 bases left between them. These data belong to a study of regulatory T cells in long-lasting Graves disease. With iRepertoire HTBI primers and Arm-PCR of CDR3 regions, TCR beta libraries were built. MiXCR, applied by TCRdb to the multiplex PCR reads, yields one record per CDR3 protein. The sample lists 250,000 to 300,000 distinct CDR3 sequences, about 17% seen once, with approximately 15% in the top ten. The sample also formed part of further work on T cells in Graves' hyperthyroidism and ophthalmopathy.

The sequence was obtained from a woman in her 30s with Graves disease. The rearrangement links TRBV2 to TRBJ1-2; possible D gene TRBD1, 5 bases. The source was peripheral blood mononuclear cells (PBMCs), collected at new diagnosis, from a patient treated with antithyroid drugs. CDR3 region: CASGKGFYGYTF. The CDR3 DNA reads TGTGCCAGCGGGAAGGGGTTCTATGGCTACACCTTC. Full variable domain (missing parts from reference TRBV2 and TRBJ1-2): EPEVTQTPSHQVTQMGQEVILRCVPISNHLYFYWYRQILGQKVEFLVSFYNNEISEKSEIFDDQFSVERPDGSNFTLKIRSTKLEDSAMYFCASGKGFYGYTFGSGTRLTVV.